The TCR beta chain described here comes from a study of blood T cell repertoires in COVID-19 (dated by TCRdb to 2020 to 2022). Looking at the study overall: Collaborator samples came from the United States, Italy and Spain and covered acute and convalescent phases of COVID-19. The prospective study material was composed of cDNA or gDNA derived from T cells, B-cell-depleted T cells, or PBMCs. Subjects who had been exposed to COVID-19, were actively infected with it, or had recovered from it provided the deeply sampled blood TCRbeta repertoires that made up the dataset. The repertoires were released in a freely available public database intended as a resource for research on the immune response to SARS-CoV-2. The samples were drawn from two sources: the first 160 participants of the ongoing ImmuneRACE study, and 1,000 to 1,500 subjects contributed by 6 global collaborators. The sample metadata nearly always contained a de-identified subject ID, COVID-19 status, age in years and sex. HLA class I and class II types, where available, came from metadata supplied by the sample provider rather than from assay-based typing. The paper as a whole reports these results and caveats: The quantity of clinical and demographic metadata differed by source and by participant and was supplied without curation.

TCRbeta CDR3 regions were amplified from genomic DNA using the immunoSEQ Assay, a bias-controlled multiplex PCR. In the original analysis: The number of nucleated cells in each sample was estimated by amplification of reference gene primers within the assay. Sequence reads were collapsed and filtered to measure the absolute abundance of every unique TCRbeta CDR3 rearrangement. For each sample, productive Simpson clonality was calculated by taking the square root of Simpson's diversity index across productive rearrangements. Entries here come from immuneACCESS through TCRdb and include only in-frame sequences with V and J called. Some clones fail to appear in such tables; in the studies checked, an unresolved V gene covers under half of the shortfall, and the cause of the remainder is unknown. V, J and clone size are those of that table, while D and trimming were read from the DNA. The sample table lists over 300,000 clones, more than 70% of them with a count of one. Approximately 1.3% of the sample lies in the top ten.

Each collaborating institution followed its own protocols to collect whole blood in K2EDTA tubes. For TCRbeta analysis, collaborators shipped samples as frozen whole blood, isolated PBMCs, or DNA extracted from either of those sample types. On this clone: Its antigen is not yet known. Qualities for individual bases were not recorded, and no much larger clone is one base off.

In the germline V gene (reference sequence), CDR1 corresponds to LNHDA and CDR2 to SQIVND. From V the trimming removes 3 bases and from J it removes 8 bases, while the gene matches leave 6 bases of the junction unaccounted for. The CDR3 holds 13 amino acids from the cysteine to the phenylalanine. The DNA shown is the 39-base CDR3, in frame from base 1. The source is a woman in her forties or fifties with acute or convalescent COVID-19. This chain joins TRBV19 to TRBJ1-1; 7 bases in the junction line up with TRBD1. Sequenced sample: peripheral blood. The CDR3 reads as follows: CASSMLQGKEAFF. The DNA sequence reads TGTGCCAGTAGTATGCTACAGGGGAAGGAAGCTTTCTTT.